A single sample is the source of the 12 T cell receptor beta chains below, sequenced in a study of cytomegalovirus exposure and HLA in healthy donors. This PCR relied on a set of 60 Vbeta primers and 13 Jbeta primers. Clones were sequenced by immunoSEQ multiplex PCR, and TCRdb holds only the in-frame ones, with some missing. The sample includes fewer than 200,000 clones, about 80% of them seen just once. The sample comprised PBMCs. The receptor set was obtained from a woman between 40 and 55 years old in good health and CMV-seronegative.

The V and J genes are TRBV7-8 and TRBJ2-5; 11 nucleotides match TRBD2. This CDR3 contains 15 residues. Germline V gene lookup returns CDR1 SGHVS and CDR2 FQNEAQ. V gave up 1 base and J gave up 4 bases; unmatched junction bases: 2. The CDR3 here is CASSLVAGGPETQYF. The DNA for the CDR3 is TGTGCCAGCAGCTTAGTAGCGGGGGGGCCAGAGACCCAGTACTTC.

CDR3 in amino acids: CASRQGHFYTEAFF. The CDR3 DNA is TGTGCCAGCAGACAGGGACACTTTTACACTGAAGCTTTCTTT. V usage is TRBV7-2 and J usage is TRBJ1-1; tentative D call: TRBD1 (6 bases). CDR1 and CDR2 (germline): SGHTA, FQGNSA. V was trimmed by 6 bases and J by 3 bases, leaving 14 bases between them. CDR3 size: 14 residues.

Points on this clone: Relative to the germline gene, one junction end is altered; a read error may explain this. The same CDR3 can be traced to other DNA sequences in this sample. The CDR3 spells CASSLGIVNEKLFF. Here the CDR3 DNA reads TGTGCCAGCAGCTTGGGTATAGTTAATGAAAAACTGTTTTTT. The chain is built from TRBV5-1 and TRBJ1-4, with D hard to call. The CDR3 runs to 14 residues. The germline CDR1 and CDR2 sequences are SGHRS and YFSETQ.

This clone has just one count. V usage is TRBV18 and J usage is TRBJ2-1; 7 nucleotides match TRBD2. The CDR3 runs 17 residues. After removal of 0 bases from V and 5 bases from J, the junction contained 10 bases not matched to a gene. Germline loops: CDR1 KGHSH, CDR2 LQKENI. Here the CDR3 DNA reads TGTGCCAGCTCACCACCGGCCGTAGCGGGCCCAAACAATGAGCAGTTCTTC. Residues: CASSPPAVAGPNNEQFF.

The gene calls are TRBV6-5 and TRBJ1-6; D is perhaps TRBD1 (5 bases). The germline V gene has CDR1 MNHEY and CDR2 SVGAGI. The CDR3 loop spans 14 amino acids. The V and J ends lost 3 bases and 15 bases respectively, with 18 bases between them. The CDR3 region has the DNA TGTGCCAGCAGTTATTTCGGGGGTGGGGTGCTCCTCCACTTT. Its protein is CASSYFGGGVLLHF.

This clone came up many times. CDR3 protein: CASILAGARDTQYF. Written as DNA, the CDR3 is TGTGCCAGCATATTAGCGGGGGCCCGGGATACGCAGTATTTT. The chain combines TRBV2 with TRBJ2-3; TRBD2 matches at 9 bases. From germline, CDR1 is SNHLY and CDR2 FYNNEI. This CDR3 comprises 14 residues. V was pared by 7 bases and J by 6 bases, with 8 bases of the junction left unmatched.

A single count supports this clone. This sequence joins TRBV7-9 and TRBJ2-5; the match to TRBD2 covers 7 bases. The CDR3 has 12 residues. Per the germline V gene, CDR1 is SEHNR and CDR2 is FQNEAQ (reference sequence). V shed 6 bases and J 5 bases; nucleotides not matched to a gene: 3. CDR3 bases: TGTGCCAGCAGGAGGGGAGGGGAGACCCAGTACTTC. Protein sequence: CASRRGGETQYF.

With regard to this clone: The same CDR3 is also encoded by other DNA sequences in this sample. The V and J genes are TRBV6-1 and TRBJ2-7, with D unresolved. The CDR3 loop spans 12 amino acids. V shed 7 bases and J shed 2 bases, with 9 bases lying between them. The germline V gene has CDR1 MNHNS and CDR2 SASEGT. The CDR3 loop reads CASTRSPYEQYF. CDR3 nucleotide sequence: TGTGCCAGCACCCGAAGCCCCTACGAGCAGTACTTC.

The chain is built from TRBV29-1 and TRBJ2-5; D may be TRBD1 (5 bases). Germline CDR1 and CDR2: SQVTM and ANQGSEA. CDR3 length: 12 amino acids. V lost 7 bases to trimming and J lost 4 bases, with 13 bases between them. Here the CDR3 DNA reads TGCAGCGAACCAGGGTGGGGAGAGACCCAGTACTTC. Its translation: CSEPGWGETQYF. Filled out from reference TRBV29-1 and TRBJ2-5, the complete variable domain reads SAVISQKPSRDICQRGTSLTIQCQVDSQVTMMFWYRQQPGQSLTLIATANQGSEATYESGFVIDKFPISRPNLTFSTLTVSNMSPEDSSIYLCSEPGWGETQYFGPGTRLLVL.

The rearrangement uses TRBV18 and TRBJ1-1, with 8 bases lining up with TRBD1. Trimming cost V 1 base and J 1 base; bases outside gene matches: 5. CDR3 length equals 16 residues. Germline CDR1 is KGHSH and CDR2 is LQKENI. DNA of the CDR3: TGTGCCAGCTCACCACGCCCGGGACAGGCGAACACTGAAGCTTTCTTT. This codes for CASSPRPGQANTEAFF.

The chain recombines TRBV5-1 with TRBJ2-7; a possible D gene is TRBD1 (6 bases). Germline assignment: CDR1 SGHRS and CDR2 YFSETQ. V lost 2 bases, J lost 6 bases, and 12 bases lay in between. The CDR3 length is 13 residues. Here the CDR3 reads CASSFTGPLEQYF. The CDR3 DNA sequence: TGCGCCAGCAGCTTCACAGGGCCCCTCGAGCAGTACTTC. Filled out from reference TRBV5-1 and TRBJ2-7, the complete variable domain reads KAGVTQTPRYLIKTRGQQVTLSCSPISGHRSVSWYQQTPGQGLQFLFEYFSETQRNKGNFPGRFSGRQFSNSRSEMNVSTLELGDSALYLCASSFTGPLEQYFGPGTRLTVT.

V usage is TRBV4-1 and J usage is TRBJ2-5; a weak D match, TRBD2 (6 bases). Trimming stripped 5 bases from V and 3 bases from J, with 16 bases between. The CDR3 is 15 residues long. The germline CDR1 and CDR2 sequences are MGHRA and YSYEKL. This chain's CDR3 is CASSGLGWGEETQYF. For the CDR3, the DNA is TGCGCCAGCAGCGGACTGGGATGGGGGGAAGAGACCCAGTACTTC.